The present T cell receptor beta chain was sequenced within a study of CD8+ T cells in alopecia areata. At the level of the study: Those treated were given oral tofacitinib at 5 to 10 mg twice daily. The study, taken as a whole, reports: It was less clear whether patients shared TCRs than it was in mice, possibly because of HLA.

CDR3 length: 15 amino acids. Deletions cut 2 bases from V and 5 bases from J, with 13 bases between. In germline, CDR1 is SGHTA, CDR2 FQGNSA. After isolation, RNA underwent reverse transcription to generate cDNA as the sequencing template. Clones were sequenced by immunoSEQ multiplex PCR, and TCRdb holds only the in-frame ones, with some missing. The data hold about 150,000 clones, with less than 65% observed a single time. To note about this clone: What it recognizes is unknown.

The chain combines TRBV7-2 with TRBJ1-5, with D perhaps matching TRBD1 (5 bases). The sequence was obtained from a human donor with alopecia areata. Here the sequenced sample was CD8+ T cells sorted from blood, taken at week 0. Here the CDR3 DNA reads TGTGCCAGCAGCTTAAGTCTGGGGGTCTATCAGCCCCAGCATTTT. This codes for CASSLSLGVYQPQHF.